Below are 21 T cell receptor beta chains sequenced from a single sample in a study of a mutant IDH1 vaccine in newly diagnosed glioma. Time point described: week 11, during vaccination. Every single dose of the vaccine, 300 ug of mutant IDH1 20-mer peptide, came with topical imiquimod. Assay: immunoSEQ multiplex PCR; the TCRdb copy retains only in-frame clones and omits some. The sample has tens of thousands of clones, approximately 84% seen once; the top ten hold approximately 9.1%. Which antigens these TCRs recognize remains unknown. The source material was PBMCs, sampled from a glioma patient whose treatment included an IDH1 peptide vaccine. All receptors come from a woman aged 50 to 60 with glioma.

The chain recombines TRBV12-5 with TRBJ1-1; D gene uncertain. Trimming took off 6 bases at V and 5 bases at J, with 13 bases between the two ends. The length of the CDR3 is 13 residues. Germline CDR1 and CDR2: LGHNT and FRNRAP. The CDR3 reads CASGLLLFTEAFF. In DNA form, the CDR3 reads TGTGCTAGTGGACTATTGTTGTTTACTGAAGCTTTCTTT.

The gene calls are TRBV5-4 and TRBJ2-7; D remains ambiguous. Germline V gene data show CDR1 as SGHNT and CDR2 as YYREEE (reference sequence). V gave up 4 bases and J gave up 7 bases, with 12 bases separating them. This CDR3 spans 12 amino acids. The CDR3 coding sequence is TGTGCCAGCAGCCCTGGCGTCGGGGAGCAGTACTTC. Protein product: CASSPGVGEQYF.

This clone has more than one count but fewer than ten. This sample also contains other DNA sequences that code for the same CDR3. The V gene is TRBV18, the J gene TRBJ1-1; D unresolved. Germline CDR1 reads KGHSH; CDR2 reads LQKENI. Trimming took 3 bases from V and 0 from J, leaving 5 bases between them. The CDR3 sequence is 13 residues long. Here the CDR3 reads CASSPDMNTEAFF. Written as DNA, the CDR3 is TGTGCCAGCTCACCGGATATGAACACTGAAGCTTTCTTT.

The chain uses TRBV29-1 and TRBJ1-1; D may be TRBD1 (5 bases). CDR1 SQVTM and CDR2 ANQGSEA come from the germline V gene. The CDR3 contains 15 residues. Trimming pared 4 bases from V and 0 bases from J, leaving 15 bases between. The CDR3 protein is CSVGGVRAMNTEAFF. In nucleotides, the CDR3 is TGCAGCGTTGGGGGGGTCAGAGCGATGAACACTGAAGCTTTCTTT.

In DNA, the CDR3 is TGTGCCAGCAGCGTAGCTACGACAGGGAACGAGCAGTACTTC. It translates to CASSVATTGNEQYF. The genes are TRBV9 and TRBJ2-7, with TRBD1 matching over 7 bases. V gave up 0 bases and J gave up 5 bases; unmatched junction bases: 5. The CDR3 spans 14 residues. Germline lookup yields CDR1 SGDLS and CDR2 YYNGEE.

This chain's CDR3 is CASSLQGTSSYNSPLHF. The CDR3 DNA is TGTGCCAGCTCACTACAGGGGACGAGCTCCTATAATTCACCCCTCCACTTT. V and J are TRBV18 and TRBJ1-6, with 7 bases fitting TRBD1. From germline, CDR1 is KGHSH and CDR2 LQKENI. Trimming cost V 4 bases and J 0 bases; bases outside gene matches: 6. This CDR3 has 17 amino acids.

The rearrangement uses TRBV9 and TRBJ2-7; maybe TRBD2 (6 bases). The CDR3 covers 13 residues. Germline-derived CDR1 and CDR2 are SGDLS and YYNGEE. V lost 0 bases and J lost 7, with 11 bases in between. CDR3 nucleotides: TGTGCCAGCAGCGTAGATGGAGGGAGGGAGCAGTACTTC. Its translation: CASSVDGGREQYF.

The chain joins TRBV18 to TRBJ2-6; D perhaps matches TRBD1 (6 bases). Germline CDR1 is KGHSH and CDR2 is LQKENI. The CDR3 length is 16 residues. Trimming stripped 3 bases from V and 4 bases from J, with 13 bases between. The CDR3 coding sequence is TGTGCCAGCTCACCCCAACAGGGTCAGGGGGCCAACGTCCTGACTTTC. Protein sequence: CASSPQQGQGANVLTF.

Comment on this clone: The germline gene is not matched at one end of the junction; a read error may be the cause. The V call is TRBV11-2, the J call TRBJ2-3; D uncertain. Germline lookup yields CDR1 SGHAT and CDR2 FQNNGV. This CDR3 is 13 amino acids long. In DNA form, the CDR3 reads TGTGCCAGCAGCGTAGACTGGGCAGATACGCAGTATTTT. It translates to CASSVDWADTQYF.

The chain couples TRBV2 to TRBJ1-1; TRBD1 agrees at 9 bases. V lost 8 bases, J lost 4 bases, and 8 bases stayed unmatched. Germline values: CDR1 SNHLY, CDR2 FYNNEI. This CDR3 has 14 residues. This CDR3 is CASLDRGSSTEAFF. In nucleotides, the CDR3 is TGTGCCAGCCTAGACAGGGGGAGTTCCACTGAAGCTTTCTTT.

The V gene is TRBV27, the J gene TRBJ2-7, with TRBD2 matching over 7 bases. The CDR3 contains 14 residues. The germline CDR1 and CDR2 sequences are MNHEY and SMNVEV (reference sequence). V shed 7 bases, J shed 2 bases, and the junction held 8 bases outside the gene matches. CDR3 in amino acids: CASTPGGGPYEQYF. CDR3 coding DNA: TGTGCCAGCACCCCTGGGGGAGGGCCCTACGAGCAGTACTTC.

The V gene is TRBV19, the J gene TRBJ1-2; perhaps TRBD1 as D (5 bases). The CDR3 covers 14 residues. Germline lookup yields CDR1 LNHDA and CDR2 SQIVND (reference sequence). Deletions cut 7 bases from V and 7 bases from J, with 19 bases between. CDR3 nucleotides: TGTGCCAGTATTTCGGGGCAGGCCACGGCTGGCTACACCTTC. Translating gives CASISGQATAGYTF.

This chain links TRBV2 with TRBJ2-5; D ambiguous. The CDR3 loop spans 13 amino acids. Germline-derived CDR1 and CDR2 are SNHLY and FYNNEI. The V end was cut by 5 bases, the J end by 4 bases, with 11 bases between. CDR3 amino acids: CASSTAGVETQYF. CDR3 DNA sequence: TGTGCCAGCAGTACCGCCGGTGTAGAGACCCAGTACTTC.

The rearrangement links TRBV11-2 to TRBJ2-1; maybe TRBD2 (6 bases). The V end was cut by 1 base, the J end by 5 bases, with 9 bases between. Germline values: CDR1 SGHAT, CDR2 FQNNGV. The CDR3 spans 14 residues. CDR3 coding DNA: TGTGCCAGCAGCTTAGCGGGGGTCCACAATGAGCAGTTCTTC. Protein sequence: CASSLAGVHNEQFF.

This sequence joins TRBV7-2 and TRBJ1-1, with D unclear. Germline-derived CDR1 and CDR2 are SGHTA and FQGNSA. Trimming stripped 4 bases from V and 3 bases from J, with 12 bases between. The CDR3 covers 14 residues. This chain's CDR3 is CASSSSGPYTEAFF. CDR3 nucleotide sequence: TGTGCCAGCAGCTCGTCCGGACCGTACACTGAAGCTTTCTTT. Using reference TRBV7-2 and TRBJ1-1 for the parts outside the CDR3, the full variable domain is GAGVSQSPSNKVTEKGKDVELRCDPISGHTALYWYRQSLGQGLEFLIYFQGNSAPDKSGLPSDRFSAERTGGSVSTLTIQRTQQEDSAVYLCASSSSGPYTEAFFGQGTRLTVV.

J is TRBJ1-3 and V is TRBV7-2; 12 positions agree with TRBD1. V trimming: 2 bases; J trimming: 3 bases; junction bases outside the gene matches: 8. CDR1 is SGHTA, CDR2 FQGNSA, per germline. CDR3 length: 18 residues. The CDR3, as DNA: TGTGCCAGCAGCTTAAGGGGGACAGGGGGCGCTTATGGAAACACCATATATTTT. Translating gives CASSLRGTGGAYGNTIYF.

The rearrangement links TRBV18 to TRBJ2-2; no definite D call. The germline gives CDR1 KGHSH, CDR2 LQKENI. CDR3 length: 11 amino acids. V was clipped by 3 bases and J by 10 bases, with 6 bases between them. For the CDR3, the DNA is TGTGCCAGCTCACCCCTTGAGGAGCTGTTTTTT. The encoded protein is CASSPLEELFF.

This clone was found once. The V gene is TRBV19, the J gene TRBJ1-1, with D perhaps matching TRBD1 (6 bases). The CDR3 totals 18 residues. Trimming cost V 10 bases and J 1 base, with 28 bases left between them. CDR1 and CDR2 (germline): LNHDA, SQIVND (reference sequence). The CDR3 DNA reads as TGTGCCACCAGTGGGGGGCCCCTCAGAAACCCAGAGAACACTGAAGCTTTCTTT. It is translated as CATSGGPLRNPENTEAFF.

The CDR3 DNA is TGCGCCAGCAGCTTGGGCGGAATCTCCTACAATGAGCAGTTCTTC. This encodes CASSLGGISYNEQFF. The chain recombines TRBV5-1 with TRBJ2-1; D gene uncertain. The germline V gene encodes CDR1 SGHRS and CDR2 YFSETQ. V shed 0 bases and J shed 0 bases, with 7 bases lying between them. The CDR3 runs 15 residues.

V usage is TRBV7-2 and J usage is TRBJ2-3, with D possibly being TRBD1 or TRBD2 (6 bases each). Trimming pared 5 bases from V and 6 bases from J, leaving 15 bases between. The germline V gene encodes CDR1 SGHTA and CDR2 FQGNSA. The length of the CDR3 is 14 residues. Here the CDR3 DNA reads TGTGCCAGCAGCATACTGGGGGGCCTGGATACGCAGTATTTT. Its translation is CASSILGGLDTQYF.

The rearrangement joins TRBV9 to TRBJ1-5; D gene unclear. The V gene's germline CDR1 is SGDLS and CDR2 YYNGEE. The CDR3 length is 15 residues. V was trimmed by 4 bases and J by 7 bases, leaving 18 bases between them. DNA of the CDR3: TGTGCCAGCAGCCAGAATGGAGGGAGATGGCAGCCCCAGCATTTT. This codes for CASSQNGGRWQPQHF.